This TCR beta chain was retrieved from a study of breast tumors, draining lymph nodes, adjacent tissues. TCRdb fed the multiplex PCR reads into MiXCR, producing one record per CDR3 protein. The table records about 21,000 distinct CDR3 sequences, roughly 41% of them present only once. The CDR3 contains 15 residues. Germline loops: CDR1 SGDLS, CDR2 YYNGEE. Study results and limitations: That most tumor T cells come from lymph nodes remained unproven. Findings are consistent with lymph node origin and intratumoral expansion of most tumor T cells. Luminal-like breast cancer showed significantly greater tumor-nontumor repertoire similarity than basal-like breast cancer did.

This clonotype was observed at least ten times. Its antigen is undetermined. A read error may explain this, as a much larger clone is one base away. The TCR sequence derives from a female donor with breast cancer. Some clones in this sample may be carry-over from other donors' samples. The sequenced sample was breast tumor tissue. V and J are TRBV9 and TRBJ2-1, with 11 bases that match TRBD2. The CDR3 region is CASSSGGASYNEPFF. The CDR3 nucleotides are TGTGCCAGCAGTAGCGGGGGGGCTTCTTACAATGAGCCGTTCTTC.